This T cell receptor beta chain was observed in a study of regulatory T cells in long-lasting Graves disease. Overall study context: Antithyroid drugs had been taken by newly diagnosed Graves' patients for under 3 months.

This CDR3 contains 16 residues. The time point was: newly diagnosed GD, antithyroid drugs for less than 3 months. RNA extracted from PBMCs served as the sequencing template. Combining iRepertoire HTBI primers with Arm-PCR of CDR3 regions, the authors built TCR beta libraries. TCRdb independently ran MiXCR on the multiplex PCR reads; one entry per CDR3 protein. The table has some 400,000 distinct CDR3 sequences, about 15% seen once. This clonotype was picked up many times. This same sample was also taken into another study, of T cells in Graves' hyperthyroidism and ophthalmopathy. In that study: Reasons for excluding patients were uncontrolled infection, other autoimmune disease, pregnancy or lactation. Diagnosis rested on symptoms, serum thyroxine and TRAb, thyroid ultrasound, and orbital computed tomography.

Specimen: peripheral blood mononuclear cells (PBMCs), collected at new diagnosis, from a patient treated with antithyroid drugs. This chain connects TRBV12-3 or TRBV12-4 to TRBJ2-5; 7 bases match TRBD2. The J call may be faulty, since TRBJ2-1 better matches the DNA end. This TCR derives from a woman in her 30s with Graves disease. The CDR3 sequence: CASSLALAGDSDEQFF. CDR3 coding DNA: TGTGCCAGCAGTTTAGCGCTGGCGGGAGACTCCGATGAGCAGTTCTTC.